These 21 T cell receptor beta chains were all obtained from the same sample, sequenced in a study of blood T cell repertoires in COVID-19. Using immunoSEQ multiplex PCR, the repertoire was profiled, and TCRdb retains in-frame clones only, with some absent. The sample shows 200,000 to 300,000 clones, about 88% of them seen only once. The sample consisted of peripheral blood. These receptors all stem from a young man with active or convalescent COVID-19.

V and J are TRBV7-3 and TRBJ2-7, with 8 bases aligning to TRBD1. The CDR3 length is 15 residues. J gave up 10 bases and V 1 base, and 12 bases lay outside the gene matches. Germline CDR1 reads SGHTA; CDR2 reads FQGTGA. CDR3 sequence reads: CASSLNPDREGLQYF. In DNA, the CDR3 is TGTGCCAGCAGCTTAAACCCGGACAGGGAAGGGCTTCAGTACTTC.

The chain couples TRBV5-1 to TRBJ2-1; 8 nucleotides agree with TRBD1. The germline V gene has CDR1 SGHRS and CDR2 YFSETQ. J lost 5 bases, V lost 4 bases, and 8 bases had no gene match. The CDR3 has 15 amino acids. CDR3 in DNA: TGCGCCAGCAGCCCATCCGGGACAGGTCACAATGAGCAGTTCTTC. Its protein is CASSPSGTGHNEQFF.

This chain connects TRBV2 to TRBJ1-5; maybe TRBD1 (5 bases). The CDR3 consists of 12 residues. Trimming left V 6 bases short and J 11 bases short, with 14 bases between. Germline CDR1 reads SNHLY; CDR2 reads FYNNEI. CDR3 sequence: CASRVPQGTQHF. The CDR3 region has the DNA TGTGCCAGCAGGGTTCCGCAGGGAACCCAGCATTTT. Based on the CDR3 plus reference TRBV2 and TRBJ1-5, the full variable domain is EPEVTQTPSHQVTQMGQEVILRCVPISNHLYFYWYRQILGQKVEFLVSFYNNEISEKSEIFDDQFSVERPDGSNFTLKIRSTKLEDSAMYFCASRVPQGTQHFGDGTRLSIL.

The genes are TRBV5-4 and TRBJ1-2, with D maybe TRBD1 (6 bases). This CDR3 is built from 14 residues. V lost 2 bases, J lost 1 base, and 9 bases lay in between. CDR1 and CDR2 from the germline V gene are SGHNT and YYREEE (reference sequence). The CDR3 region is CASSFEDSNYGYTF. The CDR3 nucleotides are TGTGCCAGCAGCTTCGAGGACAGTAACTATGGCTACACCTTC. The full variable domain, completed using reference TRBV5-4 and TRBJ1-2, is ETGVTQSPTHLIKTRGQQVTLRCSSQSGHNTVSWYQQALGQGPQFIFQYYREEENGRGNFPPRFSGLQFPNYSSELNVNALELDDSALYLCASSFEDSNYGYTFGSGTRLTVV.

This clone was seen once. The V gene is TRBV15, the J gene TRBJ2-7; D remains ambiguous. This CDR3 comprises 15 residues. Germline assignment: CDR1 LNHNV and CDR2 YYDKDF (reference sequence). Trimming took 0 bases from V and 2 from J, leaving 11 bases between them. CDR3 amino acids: CATSREVNGAYEQYF. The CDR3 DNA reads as TGTGCCACCAGCAGAGAGGTTAACGGAGCCTACGAGCAGTACTTC.

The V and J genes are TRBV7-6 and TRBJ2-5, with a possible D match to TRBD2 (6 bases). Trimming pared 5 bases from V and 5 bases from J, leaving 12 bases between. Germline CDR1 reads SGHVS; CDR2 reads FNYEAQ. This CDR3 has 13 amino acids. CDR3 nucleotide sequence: TGTGCCAGCAGCCAATCGAGCGGGGAGACCCAGTACTTC. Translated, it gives CASSQSSGETQYF.

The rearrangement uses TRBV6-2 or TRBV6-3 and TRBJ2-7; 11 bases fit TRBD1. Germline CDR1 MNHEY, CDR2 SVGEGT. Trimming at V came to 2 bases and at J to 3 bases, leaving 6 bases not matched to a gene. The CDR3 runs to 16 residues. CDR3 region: CASSYVGTGGGYEQYF. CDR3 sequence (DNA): TGTGCCAGCAGTTACGTCGGGACAGGGGGTGGCTACGAGCAGTACTTC.

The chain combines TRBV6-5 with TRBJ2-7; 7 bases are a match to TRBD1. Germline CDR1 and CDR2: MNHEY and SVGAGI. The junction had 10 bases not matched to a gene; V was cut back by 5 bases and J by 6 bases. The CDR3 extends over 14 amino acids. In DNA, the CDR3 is TGTGCCAGCAGTCTTCGACAGGGAGTTGGCGAGCAGTACTTC. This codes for CASSLRQGVGEQYF.

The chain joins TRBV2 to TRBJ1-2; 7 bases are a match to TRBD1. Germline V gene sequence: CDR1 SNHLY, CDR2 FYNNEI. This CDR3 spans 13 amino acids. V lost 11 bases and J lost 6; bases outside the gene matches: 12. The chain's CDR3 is CAGAMGQYHGYTF. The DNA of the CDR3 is TGTGCCGGGGCCATGGGACAGTATCATGGCTACACCTTC. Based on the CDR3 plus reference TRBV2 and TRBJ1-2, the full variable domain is EPEVTQTPSHQVTQMGQEVILRCVPISNHLYFYWYRQILGQKVEFLVSFYNNEISEKSEIFDDQFSVERPDGSNFTLKIRSTKLEDSAMYFCAGAMGQYHGYTFGSGTRLTVV.

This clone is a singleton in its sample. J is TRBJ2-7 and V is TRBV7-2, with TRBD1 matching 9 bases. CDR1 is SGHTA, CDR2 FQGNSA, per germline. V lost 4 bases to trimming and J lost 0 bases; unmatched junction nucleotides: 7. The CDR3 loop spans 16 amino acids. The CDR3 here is CASSYPGTGSSYEQYF. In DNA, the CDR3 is TGTGCCAGCAGCTACCCCGGGACAGGGAGCTCCTACGAGCAGTACTTC.

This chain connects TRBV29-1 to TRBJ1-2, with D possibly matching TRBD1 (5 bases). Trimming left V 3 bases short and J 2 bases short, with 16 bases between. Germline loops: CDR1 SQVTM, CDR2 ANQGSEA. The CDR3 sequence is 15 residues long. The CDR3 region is CSVEHAGPKNYGYTF. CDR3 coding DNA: TGCAGCGTTGAGCACGCAGGGCCGAAGAACTATGGCTACACCTTC. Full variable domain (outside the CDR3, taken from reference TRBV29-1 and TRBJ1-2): SAVISQKPSRDICQRGTSLTIQCQVDSQVTMMFWYRQQPGQSLTLIATANQGSEATYESGFVIDKFPISRPNLTFSTLTVSNMSPEDSSIYLCSVEHAGPKNYGYTFGSGTRLTVV.

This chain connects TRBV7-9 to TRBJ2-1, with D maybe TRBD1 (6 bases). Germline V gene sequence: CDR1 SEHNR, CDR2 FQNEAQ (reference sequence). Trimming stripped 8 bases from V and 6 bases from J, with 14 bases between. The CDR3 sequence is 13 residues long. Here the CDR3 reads CASAPTGPNEQFF. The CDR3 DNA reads TGTGCCAGCGCGCCAACAGGGCCCAATGAGCAGTTCTTC.

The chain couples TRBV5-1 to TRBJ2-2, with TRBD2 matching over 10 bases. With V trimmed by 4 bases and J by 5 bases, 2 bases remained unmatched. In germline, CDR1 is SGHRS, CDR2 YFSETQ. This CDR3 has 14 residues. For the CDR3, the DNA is TGCGCCAGCAGCCGTAGCGGGGGGACCGGGGAGCTGTTTTTT. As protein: CASSRSGGTGELFF.

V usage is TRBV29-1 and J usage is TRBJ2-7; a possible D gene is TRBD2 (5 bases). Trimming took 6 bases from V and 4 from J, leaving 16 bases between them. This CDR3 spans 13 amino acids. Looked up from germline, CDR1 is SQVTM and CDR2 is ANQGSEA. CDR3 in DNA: TGCAGCGTAGGGCTACGGGCGGGTTACGAGCAGTACTTC. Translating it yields CSVGLRAGYEQYF.

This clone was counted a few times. In DNA form, the CDR3 reads TGTGCCAGCAGTTTCGGACGGCGGGATTCACCCCTCCACTTT. Amino acids: CASSFGRRDSPLHF. This chain joins TRBV6-5 and TRBJ1-6, with D hard to call. This CDR3 is built from 14 residues. Trimming pared 4 bases from V and 8 bases from J, leaving 12 bases between. CDR1 is MNHEY and CDR2 is SVGAGI in the germline V gene.

The chain's CDR3 is CASSLVLSGGSDTQYF. In nucleotides, the CDR3 is TGTGCCAGCAGCTTAGTACTTAGCGGGGGGTCAGATACGCAGTATTTT. The chain carries TRBV7-2 and TRBJ2-3, with 10 bases matching TRBD2. Germline CDR1 reads SGHTA; CDR2 reads FQGNSA. J lost 4 bases, V lost 1 base, and 5 bases had no gene match. CDR3 length: 16 residues.

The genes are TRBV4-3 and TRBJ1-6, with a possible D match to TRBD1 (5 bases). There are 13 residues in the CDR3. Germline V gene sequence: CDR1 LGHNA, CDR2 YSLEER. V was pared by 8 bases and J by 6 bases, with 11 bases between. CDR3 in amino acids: CASQGGINSPLHF. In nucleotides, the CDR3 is TGCGCCAGCCAGGGAGGGATTAATTCACCCCTCCACTTT.

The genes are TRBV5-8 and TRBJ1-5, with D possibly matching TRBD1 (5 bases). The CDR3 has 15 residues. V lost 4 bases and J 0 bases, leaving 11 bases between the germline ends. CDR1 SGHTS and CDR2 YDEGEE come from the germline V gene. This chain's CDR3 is CASSNGRVSNQPQHF. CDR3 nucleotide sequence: TGTGCCAGCAGCAACGGCAGGGTTAGCAATCAGCCCCAGCATTTT.

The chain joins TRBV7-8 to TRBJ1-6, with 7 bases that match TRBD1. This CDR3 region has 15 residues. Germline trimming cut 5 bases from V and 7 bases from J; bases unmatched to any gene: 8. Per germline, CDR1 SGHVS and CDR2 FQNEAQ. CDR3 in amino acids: CASSAVGQRNSPLHF. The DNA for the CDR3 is TGTGCCAGCAGCGCTGTGGGACAGAGAAATTCACCCCTCCACTTT.

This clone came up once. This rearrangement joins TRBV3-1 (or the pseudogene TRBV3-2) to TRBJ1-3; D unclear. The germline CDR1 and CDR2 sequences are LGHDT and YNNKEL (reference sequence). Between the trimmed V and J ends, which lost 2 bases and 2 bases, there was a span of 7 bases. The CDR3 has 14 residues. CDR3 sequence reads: CASSQPGTGNTIYF. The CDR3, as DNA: TGTGCCAGCAGCCAACCGGGTACTGGAAACACCATATATTTT.

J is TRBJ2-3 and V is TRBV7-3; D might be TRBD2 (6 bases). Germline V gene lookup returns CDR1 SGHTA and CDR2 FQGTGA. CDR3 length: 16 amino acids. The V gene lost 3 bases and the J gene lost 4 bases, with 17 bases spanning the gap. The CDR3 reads CASSLGGSRRADTQYF. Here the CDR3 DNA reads TGTGCCAGCAGCTTGGGGGGATCTCGACGGGCAGATACGCAGTATTTT.